This TCR beta chain was recorded in a study of CD8 T cells in Susac syndrome. Random hexamers were used to reverse transcribe roughly 0.45 to 1 ug of RNA. TCRdb re-called the immunoSEQ multiplex PCR reads with MiXCR, one entry per CDR3 protein. The sample carries about 90,000 distinct CDR3 sequences, 85% to 95% recorded once. The CDR3 extends over 14 amino acids. From germline, CDR1 is LNHNV and CDR2 YYDKDF (reference sequence). V lost 5 bases to trimming and J lost 1 base; unmatched junction nucleotides: 2. What was sequenced was CD8+ T cells from PBMCs. This TCR was sampled from a human donor in good health. The gene calls are TRBV15 and TRBJ1-1; TRBD1 matches 9 bases. CDR3 DNA sequence: TGTGCCACCAGCCCGGACAGGGGGAACACTGAAGCTTTCTTT. This translates into CATSPDRGNTEAFF. Full variable domain (outside the CDR3, taken from reference TRBV15 and TRBJ1-1): DAMVIQNPRYQVTQFGKPVTLSCSQTLNHNVMYWYQQKSSQAPKLLFHYYDKDFNNEADTPDNFQSRRPNTSFCFLDIRSPGLGDTAMYLCATSPDRGNTEAFFGQGTRLTVV.